This T cell receptor (beta chain) was identified in a study of cytomegalovirus exposure and HLA in healthy donors. Overall study context: The roughly 110 validation repertoires were reported in a later analysis to have been generated on the same platform as the roughly 630 first-cohort repertoires.

The V end was cut by 4 bases, the J end by 6 bases, with 8 bases between. This CDR3 has 12 amino acids. The germline gives CDR1 MNHEY, CDR2 SVGAGI. Study-wide results and limits: Among the CMV-associated chains, a few were confirmed in vitro as specific for CMV antigens. Researchers catalogued roughly 170 TCR beta chains as cytomegalovirus-associated.

Among the roughly 120 subjects of the validation cohort, separate from the roughly 670-subject first cohort, were the donors. As regards this clone: What it binds is not known.

TCRdb keeps only in-frame clones here, not all; method: immunoSEQ multiplex PCR. Among 70,000 to 75,000 clones listed, about 93% were seen once. The rearrangement links TRBV6-5 to TRBJ2-3; unclear D gene. The receptor was derived from a woman younger than 30 in good health and CMV-seropositive. Sequencing was done on a sample of PBMCs. The CDR3 sequence is CASSSSGDTQYF. CDR3 sequence (DNA): TGTGCCAGCAGTTCCTCCGGGGATACGCAGTATTTT.